This T cell receptor beta chain was identified in a study of T cell responses to AZD1222 COVID-19 vaccine. General study results and limits: Clonal diversity may have been underestimated, and the donors were mostly white British, with more females than males. Once two AZD1222 doses were given, Spike-specific TCR breadth and depth went up. Reports say nearly half of spike-specific TCRs go after unmutated variant regions.

Some clones are missing from TCRdb's copy, which holds only in-frame ones; the method was immunoSEQ multiplex PCR. The table records 120,000 or so clones, less than 90% of them present only once. Trimming took off 5 bases at V and 4 bases at J, with 17 bases between the two ends. CDR1 is KGHSH and CDR2 is LQKENI in the germline V gene. This CDR3 has 15 residues. As concerns this clone: What it binds is not known.

This material consisted of peripheral blood, taken on day 0 of AZD1222 vaccination. The receptor's source is an adult in good health. The chain links TRBV18 to TRBJ1-2; D call uncertain. The CDR3 sequence is CASSTDMGGPYGYTF. The CDR3 nucleotides read TGTGCCAGCTCAACCGACATGGGTGGACCCTATGGCTACACCTTC. Together with reference TRBV18 and TRBJ1-2, the CDR3 gives the full variable domain: NAGVMQNPRHLVRRRGQEARLRCSPMKGHSHVYWYRQLPEEGLKFMVYLQKENIIDESGMPKERFSAEFPKEGPSILRIQQVVRGDSAAYFCASSTDMGGPYGYTFGSGTRLTVV.